This T cell receptor beta chain was identified in a study of CD8 T cells in cerebrospinal fluid in Alzheimer's disease. Overall study findings and caveats: Expanded clones of at least 3% were commoner in Alzheimer's patients than healthy subjects. The largest CSF clone was proportionally bigger in mild cognitive impairment or Alzheimer's disease than controls.

TCRdb reprocessed the 10x single-cell sequencing reads and reports one entry per CDR3 protein, with no DNA. Its table records 1,000 or so distinct CDR3 sequences. This clonotype counts as large by frequency. As yet, its antigen is unknown. Participants were all in good physical condition and free of acute infection. Germline V gene data show CDR1 as SGHNT and CDR2 as YYREEE (reference sequence). The CDR3 has 15 amino acids. The sequence derives from a human donor with Alzheimer's disease. The sequencing input was cerebrospinal fluid. The J gene is TRBJ1-6, the V gene TRBV5-4; TCRdb's D call, TRBD1, is unchecked because there is no DNA. CDR3 loop: CASSFGGTGNSPLHF.